Given below is one T cell receptor beta chain in context. This clonotype was recorded many times. Its antigen remains unidentified. No much larger clone is present one base from it, and per-base qualities are unavailable. Trimming takes 6 bases off V and 5 bases off J; junction bases not matched to a gene: 10. Including cysteine and phenylalanine, the CDR3 has 15 amino acids. Only the CDR3 part of the read is kept: 45 bases, read in frame from the first base. Based on the germline V gene, the CDR1 and CDR2 sequences are SGHRS and YFSETQ. This specimen belongs to a study of T cells in Graves' hyperthyroidism and ophthalmopathy (dated by TCRdb to between 2017 and 2020). Regarding the complete study: Peripheral blood was sampled at the time of initial diagnosis, prior to any treatment. TCR V-J signatures able to tell the groups apart were searched for in a discovery cohort of 90 to 100 patients, of whom about 40 had Graves' ophthalmopathy and 57 had stable Graves' hyperthyroidism. Whether ophthalmopathy could be predicted prospectively was tested in an independent validation cohort made up of about 20 hyperthyroidism patients plus 17 patients who later progressed to ophthalmopathy. The 95 to 100 discovery patients were randomly divided into training and test sets at a 7:3 ratio. In several Graves' hyperthyroidism patients, the study also compared T-cell repertoires from thyroid tissue with T-cell repertoires from blood. After blood sampling, hyperthyroidism patients were treated with methimazole at a starting dose of 30 mg daily, and ophthalmopathy patients were treated with high-dose intravenous methylprednisolone. The paper reports TCR Vbeta CDR3 sequencing of roughly 140 peripheral blood samples: fewer than 50 ophthalmopathy, fewer than 85 hyperthyroidism and roughly 17 progressor patients.

Study-wide findings and limitations: Sample size was not statistically predetermined, and blinding of investigators to group allocation was not performed. In validation, the model predicted progression to ophthalmopathy with 55% to 71% sensitivity and approximately 72% specificity, a median of about 6.7 months before onset. A 13 V-J signature model separated ophthalmopathy from stable hyperthyroidism, with around 90% sensitivity and around 84% specificity in cross-validation and 80%/75% in testing. Blood samples also contained most of the expanded thyroid clonotypes (frequency above 0.001), which suggests that blood repertoires may reflect thyroid immune responses.

Stable Graves' hyperthyroidism was defined as no progression to ophthalmopathy during 18 months of follow-up. Hyperthyroidism patients were newly diagnosed, had a disease duration of under 2 months, and were aged 18 to 65 years. Patients with uncontrolled infections, other autoimmune diseases, pregnancy or lactation were excluded. Diagnoses were established on the basis of clinical symptoms, serum thyroxine and TRAb, thyroid ultrasound, and orbital computed tomography. PBMCs were isolated from about 9.2 ml of fresh peripheral blood by Ficoll-Paque density gradient centrifugation. Total RNA was extracted using Trizol reagent, and RNA quality was assessed on an Agilent 2100 Bioanalyzer. Amplification of TCR beta CDR3 regions was carried out from RNA transcripts. The TCR CDR3 was subjected to a first round of RT-PCR using the HTBI primer set and the Qiagen OneStep RT-PCR kit. Libraries were constructed in a second round of multiplex PCR, after which size selection and purification were carried out. Libraries were sequenced paired-end with 100 bp reads on an Illumina HiSeq2000. In the original analysis: Raw data were processed with SOAPnuke, discarding reads with adapters, uncalled bases, mean Phred below 15, or no exact constant-primer or identifier match. COPE v1.2.5 was used to merge high-quality paired reads, and clonotypes were defined as unique nucleotide sequences. MiTCR v1.1 was used to align the clonotypes against IMGT TRBV, TRBD and TRBJ reference segments. The analysis was restricted to V-J combinations with a frequency above 0.0001, which together covered over 99% of the repertoires. A TCS score was defined as the ratio between F50 (clonal expansion) and ExV (chaos), using BLOSUM62-based TCRdist between CDR3 peptides within each V-J. Welch's t-statistics and random forest reduced several hundred V-J features to 10 to 15, which were used in a naive Bayes classifier (R e1071). In TCRdb, the public reads were trimmed at Q25 with fastp and aligned with MiXCR, with productive beta chains retained. Identical CDR3 protein sequences are pooled into one entry, listed with their most common genes and DNA. For this entry, the V and J calls and clone size follow TCRdb and not the study's own pipeline. For this sample the table gives approximately 400,000 distinct CDR3 sequences, of which approximately 15% were detected only once. Together, the top ten hold 9.5% to 11% of the sample.

The sequence derives from a woman aged 60-70 years with Graves' hyperthyroidism. The specimen sequenced was blood. The chain couples TRBV5-1 to TRBJ2-3; TRBD2 agrees with 9 junctional bases. In nucleotide form, the sequence is TGCGCCAGCAAGTTTGCCAGCGGGAGGAGAGATACGCAGTATTTT. Translated, this is CASKFASGRRDTQYF. This CDR3, with the reference TRBV5-1 and TRBJ2-3 proteins standing in past its ends, gives the full variable domain KAGVTQTPRYLIKTRGQQVTLSCSPISGHRSVSWYQQTPGQGLQFLFEYFSETQRNKGNFPGRFSGRQFSNSRSEMNVSTLELGDSALYLCASKFASGRRDTQYFGPGTRLTVL.